The 32 T cell receptor beta chains in this list originate from one sample, sequenced in a study of Ad26.COV2.S vaccination and SARS-CoV-2 variants. TCRdb's table, derived via immunoSEQ multiplex PCR, lists solely in-frame clones and lacks some. This table has approximately 350,000 clones, around 87% appearing once. Treatment noted: roughly 18 received Ad26.COV2.S at low or high dose, single or two shots; 5 received placebo; per-sample allocation not given. Collection of the samples took place on day 63 after the first injection of vaccine or placebo. Specimen: peripheral blood, collected in a trial of Ad26.COV2.S vaccine versus placebo. The receptors shown here come from a person aged 18-65 years who received the Ad26.COV2.S COVID-19 vaccine or a placebo.

The rearrangement uses TRBV11-2 and TRBJ2-7; no definite D call. The CDR3 contains 14 residues. V lost 0 bases, J lost 2 bases, and 8 bases lay in between. Germline V gives CDR1 SGHAT, CDR2 FQNNGV. The CDR3 protein is CASSLEPIPYEQYF. CDR3 bases: TGTGCCAGCAGCTTAGAGCCGATTCCCTACGAGCAGTACTTC.

With respect to this clone: One end of the junction fails to match germline, which may point to a read error. V and J are TRBV7-7 and TRBJ2-5; 8 bases fit TRBD1. There are 16 residues in the CDR3. Per the germline V gene, CDR1 is SSHAT and CDR2 is FNYEAQ (reference sequence). CDR3 DNA: TGTGCTAGCAGCTTAGGGACAGGAGGTCTCAGAGAGACCCAGTACTTC. This translates into CASSLGTGGLRETQYF.

The CDR3 region has the DNA TGTGCCAGCAGTGCAACAGGGTCCAACAATGAGCAGTTCTTC. It is translated as CASSATGSNNEQFF. The chain is built from TRBV25-1 and TRBJ2-1; possible D gene TRBD1, 6 bases. The CDR3 totals 14 residues. From germline, CDR1 is MGHDK and CDR2 SYGVNS. The germline V and J ends were trimmed by 4 bases and 5 bases, with 12 bases remaining between them. Together with reference TRBV25-1 and TRBJ2-1, the CDR3 gives the full variable domain: EADIYQTPRYLVIGTGKKITLECSQTMGHDKMYWYQQDPGMELHLIHYSYGVNSTEKGDLSSESTVSRIRTEHFPLTLESARPSHTSQYLCASSATGSNNEQFFGPGTRLTVL.

V is TRBV12-5 and J is TRBJ1-1; perhaps TRBD1 as D (5 bases). Germline CDR1 and CDR2: LGHNT and FRNRAP. V was cut by 5 bases and J by 2 bases, with 18 bases left in between. The CDR3 runs to 16 residues. The CDR3 region has the DNA TGTGCTAGTGGTCTCACGGGGGGGAGAAGAAACACTGAAGCTTTCTTT. Its protein is CASGLTGGRRNTEAFF.

A few counts support this clone. Here the CDR3 DNA reads TGCGCCAGCAGCTTAGGACAGGGGGAGGACACCATATATTTT. Translating it yields CASSLGQGEDTIYF. The chain employs TRBV5-1 and TRBJ1-3; 10 bases are shared with TRBD1. Germline V gives CDR1 SGHRS, CDR2 YFSETQ. This CDR3 spans 14 amino acids. Trimming took 2 bases from V and 8 from J; bases not matched to a gene: 4.

As regards this clone: This sample also contains other DNA sequences that code for the same CDR3. The chain links TRBV19 to TRBJ1-1, with D uncertain. CDR1 and CDR2 from the germline V gene are LNHDA and SQIVND (reference sequence). Trimming cost V 1 base and J 4 bases, with 7 bases left between them. The CDR3 totals 13 residues. CDR3 sequence (DNA): TGTGCCAGTAGTATAGGGGTGGGCACTGAAGCTTTCTTT. It is translated as CASSIGVGTEAFF.

V usage is TRBV13 and J usage is TRBJ2-3, with unresolved D. The CDR3 is 14 amino acids. V was shortened by 3 bases and J by 2 bases, with 9 bases between the two germline ends. In germline, CDR1 is PRHDT, CDR2 FYEKMQ (reference sequence). The CDR3 DNA reads TGTGCCAGCAGCTTTCAAAGGCCCACAGATACGCAGTATTTT. The encoded protein is CASSFQRPTDTQYF.

The chain carries TRBV30 and TRBJ1-1; maybe TRBD1 (6 bases). Germline loops: CDR1 GTSNPN, CDR2 SVGIG (reference sequence). The CDR3 is made up of 12 amino acids. Trimming cost V 3 bases and J 6 bases, with 11 bases left between them. CDR3 in amino acids: CAWRGGQAEAFF. Written as DNA, the CDR3 is TGTGCCTGGAGAGGGGGGCAGGCTGAAGCTTTCTTT.

This chain joins TRBV29-1 and TRBJ1-1, with D unresolved. V lost 4 bases, J lost 1 base, and 7 bases lay in between. The CDR3 contains 12 residues. CDR1 is SQVTM, CDR2 ANQGSEA, per germline. The CDR3 sequence is CSVGPPNTEAFF. CDR3 sequence (DNA): TGCAGCGTTGGACCACCGAACACTGAAGCTTTCTTT.

This rearrangement joins TRBV3-1 (or the pseudogene TRBV3-2) to TRBJ1-2; TRBD1 might be the D (6 bases). Germline V CDR1 and CDR2: LGHDT, YNNKEL (reference sequence). The CDR3 loop spans 13 amino acids. Trimming shortened V by 4 bases and J by 7 bases, and 13 bases separated the two germline ends. This CDR3 reads CASSLITGFGYTF. CDR3 DNA: TGTGCCAGCAGCCTAATAACAGGGTTTGGCTACACCTTC.

The chain links TRBV15 to TRBJ2-3; TRBD1 matches 7 bases. The CDR3 has 15 residues. Germline V gene lookup returns CDR1 LNHNV and CDR2 YYDKDF (reference sequence). V gave up 0 bases and J gave up 3 bases; unmatched junction bases: 3. This CDR3 reads CATSRDDRVTDTQYF. DNA of the CDR3: TGTGCCACCAGCAGAGATGACAGGGTAACAGATACGCAGTATTTT. The entire variable domain, with the rest obtained from reference TRBV15 and TRBJ2-3, is as follows: DAMVIQNPRYQVTQFGKPVTLSCSQTLNHNVMYWYQQKSSQAPKLLFHYYDKDFNNEADTPDNFQSRRPNTSFCFLDIRSPGLGDTAMYLCATSRDDRVTDTQYFGPGTRLTVL.

The genes are TRBV3-1 (or the pseudogene TRBV3-2) and TRBJ1-2; 8 bases line up with TRBD1. Germline V gene data show CDR1 as LGHDT and CDR2 as YNNKEL (reference sequence). The junction had 9 bases not matched to a gene; V was cut back by 1 base and J by 5 bases. This CDR3 is 16 amino acids long. The CDR3 sequence: CASSQARRGLWYGYTF. The CDR3 DNA reads TGTGCCAGCAGCCAAGCGCGCAGGGGGCTCTGGTATGGCTACACCTTC.

This chain connects TRBV7-2 to TRBJ1-3; the D is unclear. The CDR3 contains 16 residues. Trimming removed 0 bases from V and 0 bases from J, with 9 bases in between. The germline CDR1 and CDR2 sequences are SGHTA and FQGNSA. CDR3 protein: CASSLAGPFSGNTIYF. The CDR3 DNA sequence: TGTGCCAGCAGCTTAGCCGGGCCCTTCTCTGGAAACACCATATATTTT.

Only one count was recorded for this clone. Other nucleotide sequences in the sample specify the same CDR3. The V gene is TRBV7-2, the J gene TRBJ2-7; no clear D. The CDR3 is made up of 12 amino acids. Trimming pared 1 base from V and 3 bases from J, leaving 4 bases between. CDR1 is SGHTA, CDR2 FQGNSA, per germline. The CDR3 loop is CASSLDIYEQYF. The CDR3 DNA sequence: TGTGCCAGCAGCTTAGATATCTACGAGCAGTACTTC.

This chain connects TRBV4-2 to TRBJ2-5; 7 bases fit TRBD1. Unmatched junction bases numbered 10, after V lost 2 bases and J lost 1 base. This CDR3 spans 17 amino acids. Germline V gives CDR1 LGHNA, CDR2 YNFKEQ. For the CDR3, the DNA is TGTGCCAGCAGCCAACTCCTAAACAGGGACAGCCAAGAGACCCAGTACTTC. Its protein is CASSQLLNRDSQETQYF.

This clone came up a few times. The chain has TRBV19 and TRBJ2-1; D is tentatively TRBD1 or TRBD2 (6 bases each). CDR3 length: 15 amino acids. Germline-derived CDR1 and CDR2 are LNHDA and SQIVND (reference sequence). Trimming left V 6 bases short and J 4 bases short, with 16 bases between. CDR3 DNA: TGTGCCAGTAGCTTCCTAGGGGGGCTATACAATGAGCAGTTCTTC. Protein: CASSFLGGLYNEQFF.

The chain joins TRBV6-5 to TRBJ1-3; no definite D call. Between the trimmed V and J ends, which lost 4 bases and 4 bases, there was a span of 14 bases. There are 15 residues in the CDR3. The germline CDR1 and CDR2 sequences are MNHEY and SVGAGI. CDR3 amino acids: CASSFSRRAGNTIYF. CDR3 in DNA: TGTGCCAGCAGTTTCTCCCGTCGGGCGGGAAACACCATATATTTT.

This clone came up a few times. The chain is built from TRBV4-1 and TRBJ1-5; 7 bases map to TRBD1. The CDR3 covers 15 residues. Germline V gene lookup returns CDR1 MGHRA and CDR2 YSYEKL. V gave up 4 bases and J gave up 4 bases; unmatched junction bases: 7. CDR3 bases: TGCGCCAGCAGCCCATCCGGGACAGCTAATCAGCCCCAGCATTTT. Amino acids: CASSPSGTANQPQHF.

The J gene is TRBJ1-2, the V gene TRBV19; 9 bases match TRBD1. CDR1 and CDR2 from the germline V gene are LNHDA and SQIVND (reference sequence). CDR3 length: 13 amino acids. V trimming: 4 bases; J trimming: 4 bases; junction bases outside the gene matches: 1. The CDR3 sequence is CASSRQGVYGYTF. The DNA of the CDR3 is TGTGCCAGTAGTAGACAGGGGGTCTATGGCTACACCTTC.

The chain joins TRBV19 to TRBJ2-1, with TRBD2 as a possible D gene (6 bases). The germline gives CDR1 LNHDA, CDR2 SQIVND (reference sequence). Trimming left V 7 bases short and J 3 bases short, with 19 bases between. The CDR3 has 16 residues. DNA of the CDR3: TGTGCCAGTACCTCATCCGACCTGGGGGGCTACAATGAGCAGTTCTTC. This codes for CASTSSDLGGYNEQFF.

This clone was detected once. The chain employs TRBV13 and TRBJ2-1, with D possibly being TRBD2 (5 bases). The CDR3 totals 17 residues. V lost 4 bases to trimming and J lost 3 bases, with 19 bases between them. Germline-derived CDR1 and CDR2 are PRHDT and FYEKMQ (reference sequence). CDR3 bases: TGTGCCAGCAGCTGGGAACTAGACGCGTCCCACTACAATGAGCAGTTCTTC. It is translated as CASSWELDASHYNEQFF.

This chain joins TRBV7-9 and TRBJ1-1, with D possibly matching TRBD1 (6 bases). The CDR3 totals 16 residues. Germline V lookup: CDR1 SEHNR, CDR2 FQNEAQ (reference sequence). Trimming left V 1 base short and J 5 bases short, with 17 bases between. The CDR3 loop is CASSLVSGAPRTEAFF. As DNA, the CDR3 is TGTGCCAGCAGCTTAGTATCGGGGGCCCCGAGGACTGAAGCTTTCTTT.

The CDR3: CASSLPLAEYNEQFF. The CDR3 coding sequence is TGTGCCAGCAGTCTACCACTAGCGGAATACAATGAGCAGTTCTTC. The rearrangement uses TRBV27 and TRBJ2-1; 8 nucleotides agree with TRBD2. Germline trimming cut 5 bases from V and 4 bases from J; bases unmatched to any gene: 7. This CDR3 comprises 15 residues. In germline, CDR1 is MNHEY, CDR2 SMNVEV (reference sequence).

This chain uses TRBV7-9 with TRBJ2-3, with 12 bases aligning to TRBD1. From germline, CDR1 is SEHNR and CDR2 FQNEAQ (reference sequence). The CDR3 is made up of 14 amino acids. The junction had 3 bases not matched to a gene; V was cut back by 7 bases and J by 4 bases. CDR3 DNA sequence: TGTGCCAGCACTGGGACAGGGGGCCCAGATACGCAGTATTTT. It is translated as CASTGTGGPDTQYF.

V and J are TRBV7-9 and TRBJ1-1, with D perhaps TRBD1 (5 bases). In germline, CDR1 is SEHNR, CDR2 FQNEAQ (reference sequence). V lost 1 base and J 3 bases, leaving 12 bases between the germline ends. This CDR3 has 15 amino acids. This chain's CDR3 is CASSLGPTVDTEAFF. In nucleotides, the CDR3 is TGTGCCAGCAGCTTAGGTCCGACAGTGGACACTGAAGCTTTCTTT.

This chain links TRBV27 with TRBJ1-1, with 7 bases fitting TRBD1. This CDR3 spans 14 amino acids. Germline V gene data show CDR1 as MNHEY and CDR2 as SMNVEV (reference sequence). Trimming removed 5 bases from V and 6 bases from J; junction bases left unmatched: 9. For the CDR3, the DNA is TGTGCCAGCAGTCCCAGTGGCAGGGGGGCTGAAGCTTTCTTT. This codes for CASSPSGRGAEAFF.

The V gene is TRBV9, the J gene TRBJ2-5; D not resolved. Germline values: CDR1 SGDLS, CDR2 YYNGEE. V was shortened by 0 bases and J by 1 base, with 7 bases between the two germline ends. The CDR3 loop spans 14 amino acids. In DNA, the CDR3 is TGTGCCAGCAGCGTAGGACACGTCCAAGAGACCCAGTACTTC. Translating it yields CASSVGHVQETQYF.

CDR3 region: CASSFWRGGSYEQYF. CDR3 nucleotide sequence: TGTGCCAGCAGTTTTTGGCGAGGGGGATCCTACGAGCAGTACTTC. The rearrangement uses TRBV5-5 and TRBJ2-7; D possibly corresponds to TRBD1 (6 bases). The germline V gene encodes CDR1 SGHKS and CDR2 YYEKEE (reference sequence). CDR3 size: 15 residues. Trimming shortened V by 5 bases and J by 1 base, and 16 bases separated the two germline ends.

This chain connects TRBV5-1 to TRBJ2-3; 8 positions agree with TRBD2. Trimming cost V 0 bases and J 1 base; bases outside gene matches: 13. Per the germline V gene, CDR1 is SGHRS and CDR2 is YFSETQ. The CDR3 sequence is 19 residues long. The CDR3 spells CASSLALSSLRGGTDTQYF. The CDR3 DNA follows: TGCGCCAGCAGCTTGGCGCTCTCCTCCCTGCGGGGGGGCACAGATACGCAGTATTTT.

V is TRBV2 and J is TRBJ1-2, with 9 bases that match TRBD1. Germline-derived CDR1 and CDR2 are SNHLY and FYNNEI. V lost 6 bases to trimming and J lost 8 bases; unmatched junction nucleotides: 7. The CDR3 sequence is 13 residues long. The CDR3 sequence is CASSRDRDGGYTF. CDR3 in DNA: TGTGCCAGCAGCCGGGACAGGGATGGAGGCTACACCTTC.

The rearrangement uses TRBV5-1 and TRBJ1-1; maybe TRBD1 (5 bases). V lost 4 bases, J lost 7 bases, and 17 bases lay in between. The germline V gene encodes CDR1 SGHRS and CDR2 YFSETQ. The CDR3 is 14 residues long. The CDR3 region is CASSPRGLGDEAFF. In DNA, the CDR3 is TGCGCCAGCAGCCCCCGGGGGTTGGGGGATGAAGCTTTCTTT.

The V call is TRBV18, the J call TRBJ1-2, with 7 bases matching TRBD1. J lost 4 bases, V lost 0 bases, and 2 bases had no gene match. CDR3 size: 14 residues. The germline V gene encodes CDR1 KGHSH and CDR2 LQKENI. The CDR3 DNA reads as TGTGCCAGCTCACCACCGGGACAGCCCTATGGCTACACCTTC. Residues: CASSPPGQPYGYTF.